This entry features one TCR beta chain sequence. What it recognizes is unknown. V was trimmed by 5 bases and J by 6 bases, leaving 17 bases between them. In germline, CDR1 is SQVTM, CDR2 ANQGSEA. This CDR3 is 13 amino acids long. 13 Jbeta primers and 60 Vbeta primers were used for the PCR. Per the study methods: Among the unique TCR beta chains that a later analysis counted, about 81 million in all, about 11 million were shared. Generated by immunoSEQ multiplex PCR, the TCRdb table keeps only in-frame clones and is missing some. That table is the source of V, J and clone size, and D and trimming were worked out from the DNA. The sample holds 180,000 or so clones, about 80% seen once. These data belong to a study of cytomegalovirus exposure and HLA in healthy donors. Study results and limitations: TCR beta chains associated with HLA were, in a later analysis, more clonally expanded than equally common others. In a later analysis, TCR beta V- and J-gene trimming showed a link to a missense DCLRE1C variant. The authors assumed roughly uniform sequencing depth across donors for presence/absence analyses.

This clonotype was sampled from a woman in her fifties or sixties in good health and CMV-seropositive. What was sequenced was PBMCs. The V call is TRBV29-1, the J call TRBJ2-7; D gene ambiguous. The CDR3 sequence: CSVCPVGASEQYF. CDR3 in DNA: TGCAGCGTTTGCCCAGTGGGCGCGTCCGAGCAGTACTTC.